Listed below are T cell receptor beta chains from one sample, sequenced in a study of cytomegalovirus exposure and HLA in healthy donors. The assay was immunoSEQ multiplex PCR, and TCRdb's table has in-frame clones only and misses some. The table includes 170,000 or so clones, 80% detected once. Sequencing was performed on PBMCs. These receptors were obtained from a male donor in good health and CMV-seropositive. Each CDR3 is given with its conserved first and last residue. The D gene is left open where the match is weak. Not every row has a clone size; where given, it reads once, few, many or a size class.

j_call v_call clone_size d_call cdr3_nt cdr3_aa
TRBJ2-1 TRBV5-1 . TRBD1 TGCGCCAGCAGCCCTGGACAGGGCAATGAGCAGTTCTTC CASSPGQGNEQFF
TRBJ1-5 TRBV27 . . TGTGCCAGCAGTTCCAAACTAGATCAGCCCCAGCATTTT CASSSKLDQPQHF
TRBJ1-1 TRBV5-1 . . TGCGCCAGCAATTCGCGGAGCAGATCGAACACTGAAGCTTTCTTT CASNSRSRSNTEAFF
TRBJ2-2 TRBV5-1 . TRBD1 TGCGCCAGCAGCCGGGACAGGGAAAACACCGGGGAGCTGTTTTTT CASSRDRENTGELFF
TRBJ2-1 TRBV7-9 . . TGTGCCAGCAGCTTAGCGCGGGGCGGGGTGGGGGATGAGCAGTTCTTC CASSLARGGVGDEQFF
TRBJ2-7 TRBV7-9 once . TGTGCCAGCAGCTTAAGGGGCTCCGGCTACGAGCAGTACTTC CASSLRGSGYEQYF
TRBJ2-7 TRBV6-1 . TRBD1 TGTGCCAGCAGCGCCGACAGGGTCTCCTACGAGCAGTACTTC CASSADRVSYEQYF
TRBJ1-5 TRBV7-9 . . TGTTCCAGCAGCTTCGCAGTCCACAATCAGCCCCAGCATTTT CSSSFAVHNQPQHF
TRBJ2-6 TRBV30 . . TGTGCCTGGAGTGTAAGCCTCTCTGGGGCCAACGTCCTGACTTTC CAWSVSLSGANVLTF
TRBJ1-1 TRBV4-1 few . TGCGCCAGCAGCAAGGACGGGAGTGAAGCTTTCTTT CASSKDGSEAFF
TRBJ1-1 TRBV7-9 . . TGTGCCAGCAGGTCACAGGGCCCTTTAGAAGAAGCTTTCTTT CASRSQGPLEEAFF
TRBJ2-1 TRBV7-8 . TRBD1 TGTGCCAGCAGCTTAGCGCTCCTGGACCGGGACAGGCATGAGCAGTTCTTC CASSLALLDRDRHEQFF
TRBJ1-1 TRBV9 . . TGTGCCAGCAGCTTGCCCGGGAACACTGAAGCTTTCTTT CASSLPGNTEAFF
TRBJ1-2 TRBV6-6 . . TGTGCCAGCAGTCCGCGGACAAGTGGCTACACCTTC CASSPRTSGYTF
TRBJ2-7 TRBV11-2 . TRBD1 TGTGCCAGCAGCCTCCGACAGGGCCTCTACGAGCAGTACTTC CASSLRQGLYEQYF
TRBJ1-2 TRBV5-1 . . TGCGCCAGCAGCTCTGATGGGGCCAATGGCTACACCTTC CASSSDGANGYTF
TRBJ2-5 TRBV11-2 . TRBD2 TGTGCCAGCAGCTCATTAGCGGGAGGGGCACAGGAGACCCAGTACTTC CASSSLAGGAQETQYF